A single sample is the source of the 27 T cell receptor beta chains below, sequenced in a study of metastatic and nonmetastatic thyroid tumors. TCRdb re-called clones from the PCR reads using MiXCR. The sample has around 31,000 clones, 15% to 20% seen once. Not a single patient had been given any form of treatment at any point before undergoing thyroid surgery. Sequences were obtained from blood. All receptors derive from a female donor with papillary thyroid cancer or a benign thyroid nodule (not recorded which). Some clones in this sample may be carry-over from other donors' samples.

This clone came up many times. The V and J genes are TRBV30 and TRBJ1-1; D uncertain. V was clipped by 4 bases and J by 1 base, with 7 bases between them. The germline V gene encodes CDR1 GTSNPN and CDR2 SVGIG (reference sequence). The CDR3 is made up of 12 amino acids. This CDR3 reads CAWNRGNTEAFF. The CDR3 coding sequence is TGTGCCTGGAACCGAGGGAACACTGAAGCTTTCTTT.

This clone has just a few counts. The chain combines TRBV20-1 with TRBJ2-3; 11 bases match TRBD2. In germline, CDR1 is DFQATT, CDR2 SNEGSKA (reference sequence). The length of the CDR3 is 16 residues. The V and J ends lost 7 bases and 3 bases, in that order; junction bases with no gene match: 12. CDR3 bases: TGCAGTGGGGTGTTAGCGGGGGGGCCTCGGACAGATACGCAGTATTTT. This gives the protein CSGVLAGGPRTDTQYF.

In its sample, this clone was seen a few times. The chain employs TRBV4-2 and TRBJ2-5; perhaps TRBD2 as D (7 bases). Trimming took off 0 bases at V and 5 bases at J, with 19 bases between the two ends. The length of the CDR3 is 17 residues. The germline gives CDR1 LGHNA, CDR2 YNFKEQ. Written as DNA, the CDR3 is TGTGCCAGCAGCCAAGAACCAGTGGGGGGGCCGGGGGAGACCCAGTACTTC. Its protein is CASSQEPVGGPGETQYF.

This clone was detected ten times or more. V usage is TRBV4-1 and J usage is TRBJ2-7, with 11 bases lining up with TRBD2. Germline values: CDR1 MGHRA, CDR2 YSYEKL. The CDR3 has 16 residues. Trimming at V came to 1 base and at J to 2 bases, leaving 4 bases not matched to a gene. Written as DNA, the CDR3 is TGCGCCAGCAGCCAAGGGGGACTAGCGGAAGCCTACGAGCAGTACTTC. As protein: CASSQGGLAEAYEQYF.

For this clone: A much larger clone differs by one base, so this may be a read error. The same CDR3 arises from other DNA sequences in this sample as well. This chain joins TRBV20-1 and TRBJ1-3; D is uncertain. This CDR3 is 14 amino acids long. CDR1 is DFQATT, CDR2 SNEGSKA, per germline (reference sequence). DNA for the CDR3: TGCAAGAAGAGGGAGGGCAGAGAGGGAAACACCATATATTTT. This codes for CKKREGREGNTIYF.

This clone was observed at least ten times. This chain links TRBV30 with TRBJ2-5; unclear D gene. Germline CDR1 GTSNPN, CDR2 SVGIG (reference sequence). This CDR3 is 14 amino acids long. The germline V and J ends were trimmed by 0 bases and 5 bases, with 13 bases remaining between them. This CDR3 reads CAWSVRWVGETQYF. The CDR3 DNA reads TGTGCCTGGAGTGTACGGTGGGTGGGGGAGACCCAGTACTTC.

This clone was detected many times. The CDR3 region has the DNA TGTGCCAGCAGCCAGGACAGCTCCACCTACGAGCAGTACTTC. It yields the protein CASSQDSSTYEQYF. This chain links TRBV7-2 with TRBJ2-7, with D tentatively TRBD1 (6 bases). The CDR3 spans 14 residues. Germline CDR1 reads SGHTA; CDR2 reads FQGNSA. V was clipped by 5 bases and J by 2 bases, with 13 bases between them.

By frequency in the sample, this clone is medium-sized (0.01 to 0.1%). V and J are TRBV28 and TRBJ2-7; 9 nucleotides line up with TRBD1. V lost 5 bases to trimming and J lost 3 bases; unmatched junction nucleotides: 8. From germline, CDR1 is MDHEN and CDR2 SYDVKM. The CDR3 spans 15 residues. The CDR3 nucleotides are TGTGCCAGCAGTCCTAACAGGGGGCCGGGCTACGAGCAGTACTTC. Its protein product is CASSPNRGPGYEQYF.

The V call is TRBV11-2, the J call TRBJ2-7; 7 nucleotides agree with TRBD2. The CDR3 totals 17 residues. V was clipped by 2 bases and J by 2 bases; unmatched bases: 12. CDR1 and CDR2 (germline): SGHAT, FQNNGV. CDR3 coding DNA: TGTGCCAGCAGCTTACTATGTGGGGGGGGATCTCCCTACGAGCAGTACTTC. Translated: CASSLLCGGGSPYEQYF.

This clone is classed as medium-sized. The rearrangement links TRBV6-1 to TRBJ2-7; 14 bases agree with TRBD2. Germline-derived CDR1 and CDR2 are MNHNS and SASEGT. There are 15 residues in the CDR3. V gave up 6 bases and J gave up 4 bases; unmatched junction bases: 5. CDR3 DNA: TGTGCCAGCAGCCACGGGACTAGCGGGAGTTACGAGCAGTACTTC. Amino acid sequence: CASSHGTSGSYEQYF.

The table lists this clone with many counts. The chain combines TRBV19 with TRBJ2-5; 7 bases line up with TRBD1. Germline loops: CDR1 LNHDA, CDR2 SQIVND (reference sequence). The CDR3 covers 12 residues. V lost 8 bases, J lost 5 bases, and 5 bases stayed unmatched. The CDR3 is CASQDRSETQYF. DNA of the CDR3: TGTGCCAGTCAGGACAGGTCGGAGACCCAGTACTTC.

This clone was seen ten or more times. The chain uses TRBV20-1 and TRBJ1-4; 7 bases map to TRBD1. CDR3 length equals 12 residues. Germline V CDR1 and CDR2: DFQATT, SNEGSKA (reference sequence). The V segment lost 6 bases and the J segment 8 bases; nucleotides outside the gene matches: 6. This CDR3 is CSAQGVDEKLFF. For the CDR3, the DNA is TGCAGTGCCCAGGGGGTAGACGAAAAACTGTTTTTT.

This clone came up a few times. The chain uses TRBV3-1 and TRBJ2-7; no firm D call. The V gene's germline CDR1 is LGHDT and CDR2 YNNKEL (reference sequence). The CDR3 runs to 13 residues. V lost 0 bases, J lost 3 bases, and 6 bases lay in between. The CDR3 loop reads CASSQDSGYEQYF. CDR3 bases: TGTGCCAGCAGCCAAGATTCGGGCTACGAGCAGTACTTC.

This clone has just one count. One end of the junction does not line up with germline, which may come from a read error. The chain links TRBV7-9 to TRBJ1-2; D not certain. CDR1 is SEHNR, CDR2 FQNEAQ, per germline (reference sequence). The CDR3 loop spans 14 amino acids. The CDR3: CASSFGRQHYGYDF. In DNA, the CDR3 is TGTGCCAGCAGCTTTGGTCGCCAGCACTATGGCTACGACTTC.

The chain combines TRBV2 with TRBJ2-7, with D possibly being TRBD1 (6 bases). This CDR3 comprises 14 residues. Trimming took off 3 bases at V and 6 bases at J, with 15 bases between the two ends. The germline CDR1 and CDR2 sequences are SNHLY and FYNNEI. The CDR3 DNA follows: TGTGCCAGCAGTGATCGGCAGGGGTCCGTCGAGCAGTACTTC. This gives the protein CASSDRQGSVEQYF.

This clone occurred a few times. The rearrangement links TRBV7-2 to TRBJ1-1; no firm D call. V gave up 5 bases and J gave up 4 bases, with 11 bases separating them. Germline values: CDR1 SGHTA, CDR2 FQGNSA. This CDR3 comprises 13 residues. In DNA, the CDR3 is TGTGCCAGCAGCGTTCTGGCGGGCACTGAAGCTTTCTTT. Translating gives CASSVLAGTEAFF.

Turning to this clone: One end of the junction varies from germline; a read error may be responsible. The chain uses TRBV6-1 and TRBJ2-2, with TRBD1 identical over 8 bases. There are 16 residues in the CDR3. Germline V gene lookup returns CDR1 MNHNS and CDR2 SASEGT. The CDR3 loop is CASSPQGGSNTVELFF. CDR3 DNA: TGTGCCAGCAGTCCACAGGGGGGCTCGAACACCGTGGAGCTTTTTTTT.

As regards this clone: Its ends do not fully match the called genes, so a read error is possible. This CDR3 reads CSAWGSRWRYRNQTQHF. The CDR3 coding sequence is TGCAGTGCCTGGGGGAGCAGGTGGAGATATCGCAATCAGACCCAGCATTTT. The chain combines TRBV20-1 with TRBJ1-5; the D gene is possibly TRBD1 (5 bases). Per the germline V gene, CDR1 is DFQATT and CDR2 is SNEGSKA (reference sequence). The CDR3 extends over 17 amino acids.

This rearrangement joins TRBV28 to TRBJ1-2; D gene unclear. The CDR3 is 13 amino acids. Germline CDR1 is MDHEN and CDR2 is SYDVKM. V shed 8 bases and J shed 9 bases, with 19 bases lying between them. This CDR3 is CASRVGEGYCYTF. DNA for the CDR3: TGTGCCAGCCGGGTGGGTGAAGGGTATTGCTACACCTTC.

This clone has a count of ten or more. The chain carries TRBV7-3 and TRBJ2-3, with 7 positions matching TRBD2. J was trimmed by 4 bases and V by 4 bases; bases with no gene match: 5. The CDR3 totals 14 residues. The germline CDR1 and CDR2 sequences are SGHTA and FQGTGA. The DNA of the CDR3 is TGTGCCAGCAGCTCTAGGACTAGATCAGATACGCAGTATTTT. Translating it yields CASSSRTRSDTQYF.

This clone was detected ten times or more. This chain uses TRBV19 with TRBJ2-3; D ambiguous. Trimming took off 10 bases at V and 3 bases at J, with 14 bases between the two ends. There are 13 residues in the CDR3. CDR1 and CDR2 from the germline V gene are LNHDA and SQIVND (reference sequence). The CDR3 coding sequence is TGTGCCACCCGTCGGGCCGGAACAGATACGCAGTATTTT. Residues: CATRRAGTDTQYF. Full variable domain (outside the CDR3, taken from reference TRBV19 and TRBJ2-3): DGGITQSPKYLFRKEGQNVTLSCEQNLNHDAMYWYRQDPGQGLRLIYYSQIVNDFQKGDIAEGYSVSREKKESFPLTVTSAQKNPTAFYLCATRRAGTDTQYFGPGTRLTVL.

In this sample, this clone turned up many times. A read error may be the cause here, since a much bigger clone is one base away. Other DNA sequences in the same sample also yield this CDR3. The rearrangement uses TRBV28 and TRBJ2-7; 10 bases agree with TRBD1. The length of the CDR3 is 15 residues. Germline CDR1 is MDHEN and CDR2 is SYDVKM. V lost 4 bases and J lost 2; bases outside the gene matches: 5. CDR3 residues: CASSSPGTGAYEQYF. In DNA form, the CDR3 reads TGTGCCAGCAGTTCCCCCGGGACAGGGGCCTACGAGCAGTACTTC. The full variable domain, completed using reference TRBV28 and TRBJ2-7, is DVKVTQSSRYLVKRTGEKVFLECVQDMDHENMFWYRQDPGLGLRLIYFSYDVKMKEKGDIPEGYSVSREKKERFSLILESASTNQTSMYLCASSSPGTGAYEQYFGPGTRLTVT.

With regard to this clone: One end of the junction varies from germline; a read error may be responsible. J is TRBJ1-1 and V is TRBV2; 9 bases fit TRBD1. This CDR3 has 14 amino acids. Germline loops: CDR1 SNHLY, CDR2 FYNNEI. The DNA for the CDR3 is TGTGCCGGCAGAGACAGGGGGGGGAGCACTGAAGCTTTCTTT. Translated, it gives CAGRDRGGSTEAFF.

Ten or more counts support this clone. The chain links TRBV20-1 to TRBJ2-7, with D perhaps matching TRBD2 (7 bases). V lost 0 bases and J lost 3, with 9 bases in between. The CDR3 runs 13 residues. Germline V gene data show CDR1 as DFQATT and CDR2 as SNEGSKA (reference sequence). The CDR3 here is CSAREGGVYEQYF. CDR3 coding DNA: TGCAGTGCTAGAGAAGGGGGGGTCTACGAGCAGTACTTC.

By sample share, this clone is medium-sized (0.01 to 0.1%). CDR3 nucleotide sequence: TGTGCCACCAGCGGAGTGACAGGGGACTACGAGCAGTACTTC. Its translation: CATSGVTGDYEQYF. The chain uses TRBV15 and TRBJ2-7; 8 nucleotides agree with TRBD1. V shed 5 bases, J shed 3 bases, and the junction held 6 bases outside the gene matches. Germline V gives CDR1 LNHNV, CDR2 YYDKDF (reference sequence). The CDR3 totals 14 residues.

The chain carries TRBV7-2 and TRBJ2-2; D might be TRBD2 (5 bases). The CDR3 is 15 residues long. V lost 5 bases and J 5 bases, leaving 15 bases between the germline ends. Germline values: CDR1 SGHTA, CDR2 FQGNSA. CDR3 sequence reads: CASSRGLGGTGELFF. The CDR3 DNA reads as TGTGCCAGCAGCCGCGGGTTGGGTGGGACCGGGGAGCTGTTTTTT.

In the case of this clone: The CDR3 does not end in the conserved phenylalanine or tryptophan, so this is likely a read error. The chain employs TRBV5-1 and TRBJ2-2; D unclear. This CDR3 region has 15 residues. CDR1 is SGHRS and CDR2 is YFSETQ in the germline V gene. The germline V and J ends were trimmed by 1 base and 8 bases, with 15 bases remaining between them. The CDR3: CASSLNSRSTGELFS. CDR3 coding DNA: TGCGCCAGCAGCTTGAATTCCCGATCTACAGGGGAGCTGTTTTCT.